Presented here are 11 T cell receptor beta chains from one specimen sequenced in a study of Tregs in tolerant kidney transplant recipients. Some clones are missing from TCRdb's copy, which holds only in-frame ones; the method was immunoSEQ multiplex PCR. The sample holds under 100,000 clones; more than 80% are singletons and the top ten take roughly 5%. Sequenced material: CD8+ T cells from blood. The origin of the receptors is a human donor in good health.

V usage is TRBV9 and J usage is TRBJ2-5; 8 bases agree with TRBD2. The CDR3 is 17 amino acids. Germline CDR1 reads SGDLS; CDR2 reads YYNGEE. The junction had 14 bases not matched to a gene; V was cut back by 0 bases and J by 7 bases. This CDR3 reads CASSVDRGLAGWGTQYF. Written as DNA, the CDR3 is TGTGCCAGCAGCGTAGATCGTGGGCTAGCGGGCTGGGGGACCCAGTACTTC. The variable domain in full, with the rest retrieved from reference TRBV9 and TRBJ2-5, is DSGVTQTPKHLITATGQRVTLRCSPRSGDLSVYWYQQSLDQGLQFLIQYYNGEERAKGNILERFSAQQFPDLHSELNLSSLELGDSALYFCASSVDRGLAGWGTQYFGPGTRLLVL.

This chain joins TRBV9 and TRBJ2-7; 11 positions agree with TRBD2. The CDR3 covers 16 residues. Germline V gene lookup returns CDR1 SGDLS and CDR2 YYNGEE. V lost 4 bases to trimming and J lost 3 bases; unmatched junction nucleotides: 9. CDR3 DNA sequence: TGTGCCAGCAGCACGGGACTAGCGGCCACCAACTACGAGCAGTACTTC. It translates to CASSTGLAATNYEQYF.

The chain uses TRBV10-2 and TRBJ1-2, with 8 bases matching TRBD1. The CDR3 runs to 13 residues. From germline, CDR1 is WSHSY and CDR2 SAAADI. Trimming removed 3 bases from V and 8 bases from J; junction bases left unmatched: 5. The CDR3 reads CASSEDRGKGYTF. CDR3 DNA: TGCGCCAGCAGTGAAGACAGGGGAAAGGGCTACACCTTC.

The genes are TRBV12-5 and TRBJ2-5; 11 nucleotides agree with TRBD1. The CDR3 consists of 17 residues. V was pared by 2 bases and J by 5 bases, with 10 bases of the junction left unmatched. Germline CDR1 LGHNT, CDR2 FRNRAP. CDR3 nucleotides: TGTGCTAGTGGTTTGTTCCCCTCGGACAGGGGGCGGGAGACCCAGTACTTC. It encodes CASGLFPSDRGRETQYF.

The V gene is TRBV7-9, the J gene TRBJ1-1; weak D call: TRBD1 (5 bases). The V end was cut by 5 bases, the J end by 1 base, with 11 bases between. Germline V CDR1 and CDR2: SEHNR, FQNEAQ (reference sequence). CDR3 size: 14 residues. The CDR3 DNA reads TGTGCCAGCAGCCCTCGAGGGGCGAACACTGAAGCTTTCTTT. Its translation is CASSPRGANTEAFF. Supplemented by reference TRBV7-9 and TRBJ1-1, the full variable domain reads DTGVSQNPRHKITKRGQNVTFRCDPISEHNRLYWYRQTLGQGPEFLTYFQNEAQLEKSRLLSDRFSAERPKGSFSTLEIQRTEQGDSAMYLCASSPRGANTEAFFGQGTRLTVV.

This sequence joins TRBV5-1 and TRBJ2-7, with no clear D. Looked up from germline, CDR1 is SGHRS and CDR2 is YFSETQ. The CDR3 contains 11 residues. Trimming took 5 bases from V and 5 from J, leaving 8 bases between them. Here the CDR3 reads CASRSTNEQYF. The CDR3 region has the DNA TGCGCCAGCAGGTCGACAAACGAGCAGTACTTC.

The rearrangement uses TRBV9 and TRBJ2-2; a weak D match, TRBD2 (6 bases). The CDR3 has 17 amino acids. Per germline, CDR1 SGDLS and CDR2 YYNGEE. V lost 1 base and J 0 bases, leaving 13 bases between the germline ends. CDR3 region: CASSVSRREANTGELFF. In nucleotides, the CDR3 is TGTGCCAGCAGCGTATCGAGGAGGGAGGCGAACACCGGGGAGCTGTTTTTT.

This clone was seen a single time. The chain is built from TRBV25-1 and TRBJ2-3; TRBD1 is a possible D gene (6 bases). With 2 bases removed from V and 2 bases from J, the gap between germline ends came to 11 bases. Germline-derived CDR1 and CDR2 are MGHDK and SYGVNS. This CDR3 has 15 amino acids. CDR3 region: CASSEQGRLTDTQYF. CDR3 in DNA: TGTGCCAGCAGTGAACAGGGGCGACTCACAGATACGCAGTATTTT.

This clone occurred once. The gene calls are TRBV11-3 and TRBJ2-5; 9 bases map to TRBD1. The CDR3 runs to 15 residues. Unmatched junction bases numbered 6, after V lost 4 bases and J lost 3 bases. Looked up from germline, CDR1 is SGHNT and CDR2 is YENEEA. In nucleotides, the CDR3 is TGTGCCAGCAGCTACGACAGGGGGAGGGAAGAGACCCAGTACTTC. This gives the protein CASSYDRGREETQYF.

This clone came up once. The chain recombines TRBV7-4 with TRBJ2-3; 7 nucleotides line up with TRBD1. J lost 2 bases, V lost 5 bases, and 7 bases had no gene match. The germline CDR1 and CDR2 sequences are SGHVT and SQSDAQ. The CDR3 covers 15 residues. This CDR3 is CASSVHRGPTDTQYF. CDR3 nucleotides: TGTGCCAGCAGCGTCCACAGGGGCCCCACAGATACGCAGTATTTT.

This sequence joins TRBV19 and TRBJ1-1, with D possibly TRBD1 on 6 matching bases. The germline V gene encodes CDR1 LNHDA and CDR2 SQIVND (reference sequence). Deletions cut 0 bases from V and 1 base from J, with 21 bases between. The CDR3 totals 19 residues. This CDR3 is CASSIDRDTKGRANTEAFF. The CDR3 DNA sequence: TGTGCCAGTAGTATAGATCGGGACACAAAGGGCAGGGCGAACACTGAAGCTTTCTTT.